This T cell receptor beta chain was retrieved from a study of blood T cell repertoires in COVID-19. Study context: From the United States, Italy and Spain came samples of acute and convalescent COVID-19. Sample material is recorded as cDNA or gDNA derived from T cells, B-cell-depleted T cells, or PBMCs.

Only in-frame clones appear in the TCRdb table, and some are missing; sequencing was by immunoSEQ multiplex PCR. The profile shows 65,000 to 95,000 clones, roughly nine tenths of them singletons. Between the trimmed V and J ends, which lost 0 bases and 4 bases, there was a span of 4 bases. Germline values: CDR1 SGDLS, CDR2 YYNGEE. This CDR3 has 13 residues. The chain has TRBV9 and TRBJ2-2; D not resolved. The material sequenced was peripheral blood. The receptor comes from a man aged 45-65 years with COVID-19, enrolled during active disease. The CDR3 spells CASSVGLTGELFF. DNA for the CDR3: TGTGCCAGCAGCGTAGGGCTCACCGGGGAGCTGTTTTTT.